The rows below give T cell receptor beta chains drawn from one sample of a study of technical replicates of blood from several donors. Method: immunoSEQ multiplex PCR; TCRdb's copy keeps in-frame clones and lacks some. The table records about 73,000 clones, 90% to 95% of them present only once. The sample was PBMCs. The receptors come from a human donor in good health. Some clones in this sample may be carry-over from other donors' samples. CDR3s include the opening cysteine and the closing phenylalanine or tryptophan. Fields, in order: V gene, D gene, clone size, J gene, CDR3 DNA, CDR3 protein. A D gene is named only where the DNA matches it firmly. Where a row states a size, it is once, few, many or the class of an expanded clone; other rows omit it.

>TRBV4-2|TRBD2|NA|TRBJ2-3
TGTGCCAGCAGCCAAGATATGGCGGGGGTAGCAGATACGCAGTATTTT
CASSQDMAGVADTQYF
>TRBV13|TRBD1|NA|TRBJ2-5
TGTGCCAGCAGCCCCCGGACAGGCTCGACCCAGTACTTC
CASSPRTGSTQYF
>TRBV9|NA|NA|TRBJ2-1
TGTGCCAGCAGCGTGGACAGAGCGATTTACAATGAGCAGTTCTTC
CASSVDRAIYNEQFF
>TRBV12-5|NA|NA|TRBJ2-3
TGTGCTAGTGGTTTTGGGGGGTTGGAAGATACGCAGTATTTT
CASGFGGLEDTQYF
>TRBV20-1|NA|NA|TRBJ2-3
TGCAGTGCTAGAGATCGGAGGACGCAGTATTTT
CSARDRRTQYF
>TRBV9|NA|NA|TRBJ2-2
TGTGCCAGCAGCGTAGATCAAGGGGGGGGAACCGGGGAGCTGTTTTTT
CASSVDQGGGTGELFF
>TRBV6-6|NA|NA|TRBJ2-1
TGTGCCAGCAGCCCGCGGGACCGCCAGGGCAATGAGCAGTTCTTC
CASSPRDRQGNEQFF
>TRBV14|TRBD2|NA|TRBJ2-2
TGTGCCAGCAGCCCCATAGCGGGAGGAAACACCGGGGAGCTGTTTTTT
CASSPIAGGNTGELFF
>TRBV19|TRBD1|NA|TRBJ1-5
TGTGCCAGTAGTGGGCAGGGGGGTCGCAATCAGCCCCAGCATTTT
CASSGQGGRNQPQHF
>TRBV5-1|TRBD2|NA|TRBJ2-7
TGCGCCAGCAGCTCCGGACTAGCGGGAGATTTCGAGCAGTACTTC
CASSSGLAGDFEQYF
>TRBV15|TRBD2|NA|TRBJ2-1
TGTGCCACCAGCAGAGATCGAGGACTAGCGGGAGGGAATGAGCAGTTCTTC
CATSRDRGLAGGNEQFF
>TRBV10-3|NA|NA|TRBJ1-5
TGTGCCATCAGTGAGTCGGAGACCAATAGCAATCAGCCCCAGCATTTT
CAISESETNSNQPQHF
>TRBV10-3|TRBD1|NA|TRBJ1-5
TGTGCCATCAGTGATGGGGGACAGGGAATCAATCAGCCCCAGCATTTT
CAISDGGQGINQPQHF
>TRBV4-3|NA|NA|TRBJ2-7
TGCGCCAGCAGCCCGCAGGTCCTTTCTTCCTACGAGCAGTACTTC
CASSPQVLSSYEQYF
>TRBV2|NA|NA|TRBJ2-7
TGTGCCAGCAGTGGGCAGGTTACCTACGAGCAGTACTTC
CASSGQVTYEQYF
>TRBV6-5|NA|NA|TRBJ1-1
TGTGCCAGCAGTTATTTGGGGGCGAACACTGAAGCTTTCTTT
CASSYLGANTEAFF
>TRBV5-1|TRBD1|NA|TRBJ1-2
TGCGCCAGCAGTCAGGGGGCGAACTATGGCTACACCTTC
CASSQGANYGYTF
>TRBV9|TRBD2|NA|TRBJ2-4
TGTGCCAGCAGCGTAGGTCCCCTAGCGGGGTCCATTCAGTACTTC
CASSVGPLAGSIQYF
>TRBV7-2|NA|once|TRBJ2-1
TGTGCCAGCAGCTTAGGTATTAAGAGTCTAAATGAGCAGTTCTTC
CASSLGIKSLNEQFF
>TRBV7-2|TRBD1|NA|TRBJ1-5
TGTGCCAGCAGCATGGGACAGGGAGGAAATCAGCCCCAGCATTTT
CASSMGQGGNQPQHF
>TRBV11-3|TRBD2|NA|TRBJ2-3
TGTGCCAGCAGCTTGGGGGGACTAGCGGGAGTCGAGGATACGCAGTATTTT
CASSLGGLAGVEDTQYF
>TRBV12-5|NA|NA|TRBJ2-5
TGTGCTAGTGGAGATAGCGGACAAGAGACCCAGTACTTC
CASGDSGQETQYF
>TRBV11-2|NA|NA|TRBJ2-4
TGTGCCAGCAGCTTAGAAGACAGAAACATTCAGTACTTC
CASSLEDRNIQYF
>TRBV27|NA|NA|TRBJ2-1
TGTGCCACCGGCGCAAATCAACGGGGTGGTGAGCAGTTCTTC
CATGANQRGGEQFF
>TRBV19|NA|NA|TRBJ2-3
TGTGCCAGTAGTGTGAGCACCACAGATACGCAGTATTTT
CASSVSTTDTQYF